Here is one TCR beta chain with its context. Its cognate antigen is unknown. The data are from a study of immune cell composition in non-small cell lung cancer. Study information: Lung adenocarcinoma or squamous carcinoma made up most tumours. Study conclusions and caveats: Adenocarcinomas with higher top tumour-associated clone frequency had more reactive TILs.

The data were produced by immunoSEQ multiplex PCR, yet TCRdb's version contains in-frame clones alone and is incomplete. Counted here are 850 to 1,000 clones, roughly 81% occurring once; the ten biggest clones make up 30%. The germline CDR1 and CDR2 sequences are MNHEY and SMNVEV (reference sequence). Trimming removed 2 bases from V and 9 bases from J; junction bases left unmatched: 5. The CDR3 has 13 amino acids. Normal lung sampling was at least 3 cm from the tumour, as distant as possible. Material for sequencing was non-adjacent lung tissue. The gene calls are TRBV27 and TRBJ2-5; 8 positions match TRBD2. The TCR was taken from a human donor with non-small cell lung cancer. The CDR3 spells CASSLTPGGAQYF. Written as DNA, the CDR3 is TGTGCCAGCAGTTTAACTCCGGGGGGGGCCCAGTACTTC.